These T cell receptor beta chains were read from a single sample in a study of siplizumab effects on memory and regulatory T cells. This table comes from immunoSEQ multiplex PCR, and its TCRdb copy is limited to in-frame clones, with some not included. Of nearly 85,000 clones listed, approximately 86% are singletons. The sequenced sample was Tregs sorted from blood. Receptors originate from a human donor in good health. The CDR3 runs from the conserved cysteine through the conserved F or W. Each record gives: V gene, D gene, J gene, clone size, CDR3 DNA, CDR3 protein. A D gene is named only where the DNA matches it firmly. Size is stated for part of the rows, as once, few or many counts, or as a class when the clone is expanded.

TRBV29-1	TRBD1	TRBJ1-6	NA	TGCAGCGTTAAGACAGGGGGAGATTCACCCCTCCACTTT	CSVKTGGDSPLHF
TRBV7-6	NA	TRBJ2-5	NA	TGTGCCAGCAGCTTAGTCCGGCTAGCTCAAGAGACCCAGTACTTC	CASSLVRLAQETQYF
TRBV15	NA	TRBJ1-2	NA	TGTGCCACCAGCAGAGTGGCAGGGAGTGGCTACACCTTC	CATSRVAGSGYTF
TRBV15	TRBD2	TRBJ2-1	NA	TGTGCCACCAGCCCCTGGAAGGCGGGGGGGAATGAGCAGTTCTTC	CATSPWKAGGNEQFF
TRBV21-1	NA	TRBJ1-3	NA	TGTGCCAGCATTACAGGATCCTCTGGAAACACCATATATTTT	CASITGSSGNTIYF
TRBV27	NA	TRBJ2-1	NA	TGTGCCATCCAACAGGACGACTCCTACAATGAGCAGTTCTTC	CAIQQDDSYNEQFF
TRBV28	NA	TRBJ1-2	NA	TGTGCCAGCAGTTTATACGCTTATGGCTACACCTTC	CASSLYAYGYTF
TRBV5-1	NA	TRBJ1-1	NA	TGCGCCAGCAGCTTGGCCGGAAGGAACACTGAAGCTTTCTTT	CASSLAGRNTEAFF
TRBV5-1	NA	TRBJ2-1	once	TGCGCCAGCAGCTTGGGTCCAAACTCCTACAATGAGCAGTTCTTC	CASSLGPNSYNEQFF
TRBV19	NA	TRBJ2-7	few	TGTGCCAGTAGTCCTACTTGGGGGTTCTCCTACGAGCAGTACTTC	CASSPTWGFSYEQYF
TRBV9	NA	TRBJ2-3	NA	TGTGCCAGCAGCGTAGACAGTCGTTCTGATACGCAGTATTTT	CASSVDSRSDTQYF
TRBV6-1	TRBD2	TRBJ2-5	NA	TGTGCCAGCAGTGAAGCAGGAGCGGGGGGGCCGAAGACCCAGTACTTC	CASSEAGAGGPKTQYF
TRBV5-1	TRBD1	TRBJ2-7	few	TGCGCCAGCAGCTTGGCTGGACAGGGCTACGAGCAGTACTTC	CASSLAGQGYEQYF
TRBV7-7	NA	TRBJ1-1	NA	TGTGCCAGCAGCTTAGAAGAGGACACTGAAGCTTTCTTT	CASSLEEDTEAFF
TRBV18	TRBD2	TRBJ2-1	NA	TGTGCCAGCTCACCGCCAGCGGGGAGCTCCTACAATGAGCAGTTCTTC	CASSPPAGSSYNEQFF
TRBV5-5	TRBD1	TRBJ2-7	NA	TGTGCCAGCAGAAATACAGGGGGCGAGCAGTACTTC	CASRNTGGEQYF
TRBV7-2	NA	TRBJ2-5	NA	TGTGCCAGCAGCCCGGTCAACGGTGGGGGACGGACCCAGTACTTC	CASSPVNGGGRTQYF
TRBV7-3	NA	TRBJ2-3	NA	TGTGCCAGCAGCAACCGCAGGGCAGATACGCAGTATTTT	CASSNRRADTQYF
TRBV5-6	TRBD2	TRBJ2-1	once	TGTGCCAGCAGCTTGGTGGCAGCGGGGAGCTACAATGAGCAGTTCTTC	CASSLVAAGSYNEQFF
TRBV19	NA	TRBJ1-1	NA	TGTGCCAGTACCTCACTATGGGGGGCTGAAGCTTTCTTT	CASTSLWGAEAFF
TRBV6-5	TRBD2	TRBJ2-7	NA	TGTGCCAGCAGTGTAGCGGGTGGCGAGCAGTACTTC	CASSVAGGEQYF
TRBV19	TRBD1	TRBJ1-2	NA	TGTGCCAGTAAGGACAGGGGGGCGCGTGGCTACACCTTC	CASKDRGARGYTF
TRBV10-3	NA	TRBJ1-6	NA	TGTGCCACCCTCCTGGGAGACATTGATAATTCACCCCTCCACTTT	CATLLGDIDNSPLHF
TRBV9	TRBD1	TRBJ2-1	NA	TGTGCCAGCAGCGGCAGACAGGGCACAGGCGCTGAGCAGTTCTTC	CASSGRQGTGAEQFF
TRBV6-6	TRBD1	TRBJ2-7	NA	TGTGCCAGCAGGCCCGGGACAGGGGCTTTACATGAGCAGTACTTC	CASRPGTGALHEQYF
TRBV9	TRBD1	TRBJ1-2	NA	TGTGCCAGCAGCGCGGGAGGGCAGGGGGTCGTATTATATGGCTACACCTTC	CASSAGGQGVVLYGYTF
TRBV5-1	NA	TRBJ2-7	NA	TGCGCCGAGCTCAGGGTTACCTACGAGCAGTACTTC	CAELRVTYEQYF
TRBV4-3	NA	TRBJ1-4	once	TGCGCCAGCAGCCAAGGGATAACTAATGAAAAACTGTTTTTT	CASSQGITNEKLFF